Included here is one T cell receptor (beta chain) sequence, with context. Clones were read by immunoSEQ multiplex PCR, and TCRdb kept only the in-frame ones, dropping some. Among about 70,000 clones listed, roughly 86% were seen once. These data originate in a study of blood T cell repertoires in COVID-19. Study-wide context: Italy, Spain and the United States were the sources of the convalescent and acute COVID-19 samples.

Germline CDR1 reads ENHRY; CDR2 reads SYGVKD. The CDR3 has 13 residues. Trimming at V came to 1 base and at J to 7 bases, leaving 3 bases not matched to a gene. The TCR comes from a man between 70 and 80 years old with active COVID-19. J is TRBJ2-7 and V is TRBV10-3; 8 bases align to TRBD2. The sequenced material came from peripheral blood. CDR3 protein: CAISEWGGREQYF. In DNA, the CDR3 is TGTGCCATCAGTGAGTGGGGCGGGAGGGAGCAGTACTTC.